The T cell receptor beta chain described here comes from a study of cytomegalovirus exposure and HLA in healthy donors. In the study overall: A prior study identified 117 million unique TCR beta sequences from 200 million or so T cells. Findings and limits, study-wide: Per a later analysis, 15,000 to 20,000 TCR beta sequences showed association with HLA alleles at 0.05 false discovery rate. Fewer N-insertions than the roughly 630-donor mean were reportedly shown by an Asian-associated ancestry cluster in a later analysis. V- and J-gene trimming in TCR beta was tied to a missense DCLRE1C variant by an analysis performed later.

This CDR3 spans 17 amino acids. Germline-derived CDR1 and CDR2 are SGHAT and FQNNGV. V lost 3 bases to trimming and J lost 0 bases, with 15 bases between them. PCR amplification relied on 60 Vbeta primers (plus 13 Jbeta primers). Using immunoSEQ multiplex PCR, the repertoire was profiled, and TCRdb retains in-frame clones only, with some absent. The data hold around 180,000 clones, with around 85% observed a single time. Details on this clone: What it binds is not known.

V is TRBV11-2 and J is TRBJ1-3; no firm D call. Material for sequencing was PBMCs. The TCR was taken from a boy aged 2 to 9 in good health and CMV-seronegative. The CDR3 DNA reads as TGTGCCAGCAGCTTTCCCCCGCAGTACAACTCTGGAAACACCATATATTTT. Translated: CASSFPPQYNSGNTIYF.